This record covers a single T cell receptor beta chain. Its matching antigen is unknown. Trimming took 3 bases from V and 5 from J, leaving 13 bases between them. Germline CDR1 MNHNS, CDR2 SASEGT. The CDR3 sequence is 14 residues long. In the PCR, 60 Vbeta and 13 Jbeta primers were used. The data were produced by immunoSEQ multiplex PCR, yet TCRdb's version contains in-frame clones alone and is incomplete. The sample lists roughly 60,000 clones; 77% were seen once. This record belongs to a study of cytomegalovirus exposure and HLA in healthy donors. Study-wide points: Across donors, presence/absence analyses took sequencing depth to be roughly uniform. Available immune exposure information was restricted to CMV serostatus only.

This chain links TRBV6-1 with TRBJ1-2, with D perhaps TRBD1 (6 bases). Sequencing was carried out using PBMCs. This TCR came from a woman between 35 and 50 years old in good health and CMV-seropositive. The CDR3 loop reads CASSDALDRYGYTF. The CDR3 nucleotides read TGTGCCAGCAGTGATGCATTGGACAGATATGGCTACACCTTC.